This TCR beta chain was documented in a study of T cell changes during pregnancy in multiple sclerosis. The length of the CDR3 is 14 residues. Germline V CDR1 and CDR2: LNHDA, SQIVND (reference sequence). After removal of 6 bases from V and 3 bases from J, the junction contained 3 bases not matched to a gene. This clone has just a few counts. Some clones are missing from TCRdb's copy, which holds only in-frame ones; the method was immunoSEQ multiplex PCR. This table holds about 75,000 clones, approximately 93% found once. The origin of this receptor is a female donor with multiple sclerosis, enrolled in a pregnancy study. This chain links TRBV19 with TRBJ2-2, with 8 nucleotides matching TRBD1. The source material was CD4+ T cells from peripheral blood mononuclear cells, sampled after pregnancy. The CDR3 nucleotides read TGTGCCAGTAGAACACAGGGGGACACCGGGGAGCTGTTTTTT. This sequence encodes CASRTQGDTGELFF.